The clone carrying this TCR beta chain was observed a few times. The data stem from a study of cytomegalovirus exposure and HLA in healthy donors. Across the whole study: The 90 to 150 validation repertoires used the same platform as the 650 to 750 first-cohort repertoires, a later analysis reported.

The study drew the donors from its roughly 130-subject validation cohort, separate from the approximately 700-subject first cohort. Trimming cost V 10 bases and J 6 bases, with 13 bases left between them. Germline V lookup: CDR1 MNHNY, CDR2 SVGAGI (reference sequence). This CDR3 spans 13 amino acids. TCRdb's table, derived via immunoSEQ multiplex PCR, lists solely in-frame clones and lacks some. This table holds over 200,000 clones, approximately 82% found once. This clonotype originated in a woman between 18 and 30 years old in good health and CMV-seronegative. This sequence joins TRBV6-6 and TRBJ1-6; no clear D. Specimen: PBMCs. The DNA of the CDR3 is TGTGCCACCCATCCAGGCGGTAATTCACCCCTCCACTTT. As protein: CATHPGGNSPLHF.